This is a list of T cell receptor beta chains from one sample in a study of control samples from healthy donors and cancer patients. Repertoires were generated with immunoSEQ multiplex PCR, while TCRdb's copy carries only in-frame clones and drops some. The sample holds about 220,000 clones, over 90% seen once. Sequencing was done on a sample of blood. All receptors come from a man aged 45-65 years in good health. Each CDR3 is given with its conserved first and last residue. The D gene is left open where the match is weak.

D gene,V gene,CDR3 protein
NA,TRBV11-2,CASSPSSGAGTFF
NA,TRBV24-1,CATSQGNAEAFF
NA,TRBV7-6,CASSSTDPPVNEQFF
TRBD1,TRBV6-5,CASSPSRDRAGEQFF
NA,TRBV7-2,CASSYRLADQPQHF
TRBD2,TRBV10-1,CASSENRAGGRGEQYF
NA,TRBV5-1,CASSLGAPSGNTIYF
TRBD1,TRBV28,CASSLRDRLLASNQPQHF
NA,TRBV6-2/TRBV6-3,CASSYRPGDYGYTF
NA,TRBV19,CASSVTGSGNQPQHF
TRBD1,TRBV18,CASSPKTIQGIHNEQFF
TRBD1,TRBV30,CAWSGTGSNYGYTF
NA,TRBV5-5,CASSLGAAGWDGYTF
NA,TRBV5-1,CASSPPGGMLGKNIQYF
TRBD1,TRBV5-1,CASDLTGTGIYGYTF
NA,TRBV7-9,CASSGESYNEQFF
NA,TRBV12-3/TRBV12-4,CASSRSGANVLTF